Following are 7 T cell receptor beta chains from one sample sequenced in a study of blood T cells in healthy people across ages. It was with a sample-barcoded 5' primer and a J-beta primer mix that a second PCR of about 6 to 12 cycles was run. MiXCR, applied by TCRdb to the 5' RACE reads, yields one record per CDR3 protein. Found here are about 1.5 million distinct CDR3 sequences, around 39% of them singletons; the top ten hold 7.9%. Specimen: blood. These receptor sequences come from a woman aged 18-30 years in good health.

The chain couples TRBV4-1 to TRBJ2-7, with D uncertain. Germline V gives CDR1 MGHRA, CDR2 YSYEKL. Trimming left V 0 bases short and J 9 bases short, with 12 bases between. The CDR3 runs to 13 residues. CDR3 DNA sequence: TGCGCCAGCAGCCAAGATGGGGTCCTGGGGCAGTACTTC. This encodes CASSQDGVLGQYF.

The chain is built from TRBV4-2 and TRBJ2-4; D is unresolved. The J call could be wrong; TRBJ2-7 is a better fit for the DNA end. CDR1 is LGHNA, CDR2 YNFKEQ, per germline. The CDR3 has 14 residues. CDR3 DNA: TGTGCCAGCAGCCAAGGTATCGGTGGGGACGAGCAGTACTTC. The encoded protein is CASSQGIGGDEQYF.

This clonotype showed up just a few times. V is TRBV6-1 and J is TRBJ1-2; D perhaps matches TRBD1 (5 bases). Germline assignment: CDR1 MNHNS and CDR2 SASEGT. The CDR3 loop spans 17 amino acids. V lost 5 bases, J lost 7 bases, and 26 bases lay in between. The chain's CDR3 is CASSPGRRGGFNFGYTF. CDR3 sequence (DNA): TGTGCCAGCAGTCCCGGTCGAAGGGGCGGGTTTAATTTTGGCTACACCTTC.

The table lists this clonotype with a few counts. The gene calls are TRBV20-1 and TRBJ2-7, with D possibly called TRBD1 or TRBD2 (5 bases each). Trimming took off 2 bases at V and 7 bases at J, with 15 bases between the two ends. The CDR3 has 13 amino acids. CDR1 and CDR2 (germline): DFQATT, SNEGSKA (reference sequence). CDR3 coding DNA: TGCAGTGCTAGAAATCAGGCCGAGGGGGAGCAGTACTTC. This gives the protein CSARNQAEGEQYF.

The chain employs TRBV10-3 and TRBJ2-7; D possibly matches TRBD1 or TRBD2 (6 bases each). CDR1 and CDR2 (germline): ENHRY, SYGVKD. This CDR3 contains 17 residues. V was trimmed by 3 bases and J by 5 bases, leaving 23 bases between them. CDR3 loop: CAISDPGKGVRRDEQYF. Written as DNA, the CDR3 is TGTGCCATCAGTGACCCGGGGAAGGGGGTCCGGAGGGACGAGCAGTACTTC.

This clonotype was seen only a few times. The gene calls are TRBV9 and TRBJ2-7; TRBD2 might be the D (6 bases). With 3 bases removed from V and 6 bases from J, the gap between germline ends came to 16 bases. The CDR3 has 14 residues. Germline values: CDR1 SGDLS, CDR2 YYNGEE. For the CDR3, the DNA is TGTGCCAGCAGCGGACCGGGACTCACTGCCGAGCAGTACTTC. Translated: CASSGPGLTAEQYF.

The chain employs TRBV20-1 and TRBJ2-7; 8 bases match TRBD1. Losses at the gene ends were 3 bases for V and 2 bases for J; bases not matched to a gene: 6. This CDR3 region has 14 residues. CDR1 and CDR2 from the germline V gene are DFQATT and SNEGSKA (reference sequence). The CDR3: CSASTDRDPYEQYF. DNA of the CDR3: TGCAGTGCTAGTACGGACAGGGATCCCTACGAGCAGTACTTC.